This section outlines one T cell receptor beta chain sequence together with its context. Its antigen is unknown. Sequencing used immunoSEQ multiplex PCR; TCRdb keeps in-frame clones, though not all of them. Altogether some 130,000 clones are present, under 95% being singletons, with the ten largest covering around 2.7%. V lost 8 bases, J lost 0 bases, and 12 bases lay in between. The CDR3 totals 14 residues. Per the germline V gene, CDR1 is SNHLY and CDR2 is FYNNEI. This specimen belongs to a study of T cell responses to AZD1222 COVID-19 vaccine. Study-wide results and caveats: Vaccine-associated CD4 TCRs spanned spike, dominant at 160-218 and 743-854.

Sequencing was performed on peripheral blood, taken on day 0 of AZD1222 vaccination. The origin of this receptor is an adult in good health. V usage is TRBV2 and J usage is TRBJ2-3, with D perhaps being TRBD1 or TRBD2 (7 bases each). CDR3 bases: TGTGCCAGCCAGGGGGGGACTAGCACAGATACGCAGTATTTT. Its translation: CASQGGTSTDTQYF. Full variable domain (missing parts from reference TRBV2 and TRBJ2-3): EPEVTQTPSHQVTQMGQEVILRCVPISNHLYFYWYRQILGQKVEFLVSFYNNEISEKSEIFDDQFSVERPDGSNFTLKIRSTKLEDSAMYFCASQGGTSTDTQYFGPGTRLTVL.